This T cell receptor beta chain derives from a study of radiotherapy plus CTLA-4 blockade in lung cancer (dated by TCRdb to 2016 to 2019). As for the study more broadly: Among enrolled patients, roughly 17% had an objective response and 25% to 40% reached disease control.

Focal radiation therapy combined with CTLA-4 blockade (ipilimumab) was tested in patients with chemo-refractory metastatic non-small-cell lung cancer. The CDR3 measures 15 amino acids from cysteine to phenylalanine. Of all the DNA, just the CDR3 is kept, 45 bases in frame from base 1. Clipping removes 4 bases from V and 0 bases from J, with 6 as the unmatched junction base count. CDR1 and CDR2 were assigned from the germline V gene as MNHNS and SASEGT. The investigation overall reported the following: After treatment with radiotherapy and ipilimumab, TCR clones that originated in tumors expanded in peripheral blood. Increased serum interferon-beta after radiation, together with early dynamic changes in blood T cell clones, were reported to be the strongest predictors of response.

The method behind the library was the immunoSEQ multiplex PCR assay. TCRdb re-hosts the immuneACCESS table, in-frame sequences only. Its copies lack some clones; in the studies checked, an unresolved V gene accounts for under half of them, and the cause for the rest is not known. Present in this sample are roughly 50,000 clones, 82% of which were seen just once. 3.3% of the sample is in the top ten clones. With regard to this clone: Its antigen is not yet known. Nothing much larger sits one base from this clone, and base qualities are not available.

This receptor was taken from a human donor with non-small cell lung cancer who had stable disease on radiotherapy plus ipilimumab. Material: peripheral blood, obtained from a patient treated with radiotherapy plus ipilimumab. The chain uses TRBV6-1 and TRBJ2-7; a stretch of 7 junction bases matches TRBD1. Here is the DNA: TGTGCCAGCAGTGCCCTCAGGGGGTTCTCCTACGAGCAGTACTTC. Translated, this is CASSALRGFSYEQYF.